Listed below are T cell receptor beta chains from one sample, sequenced in a study of blood T cells in healthy people across ages. One entry per CDR3 protein, called by TCRdb with MiXCR from the 5' RACE reads. The sample includes 750,000 to 950,000 distinct CDR3 sequences, around half of them seen just once. The sample was blood. All receptors come from a man aged 80 or over in good health. Each CDR3 is given without its conserved first and last residue. The order of the fields is V gene, clone size, CDR3 protein. Only some rows state a clone size, as once, few, many or a class for expanded clones.

TRBV6-5,once,ASSYSTTSGSSYNEQF
TRBV5-1,few,ASSFIWGRETQY
TRBV9,once,ASSVPGGGRGATEAF
TRBV7-3,few,ASSLGMGEKLF
TRBV6-2/TRBV6-3,.,ASSHGQGRRYAY
TRBV20-1,many,SATQIGDTQY
TRBV12-3/TRBV12-4,.,ASSLRDRQF
TRBV24-1,few,ATSDSGPGAKNIQY
TRBV3-1,few,ASSHGRTGKQY
TRBV6-5,.,ASRQAGGPISIQY
TRBV5-5,.,ASSRRLAVYNEQF
TRBV7-6,few,ASSRTDTYEQY
TRBV5-1,.,ASSRMASGHTGELF
TRBV21-1,once,ASSKEGGRDTEAF
TRBV5-1,few,ASSTLAGAGEQY
TRBV27,.,ASRTGTGPHEQY
TRBV30,.,AMDGTSGSGYAY
TRBV13,.,ASSFGLTQFEAF
TRBV27,few,ASSPDREDGYT
TRBV27,.,ANTRERSYEQY
TRBV18,.,ASSPETGALPRNIQY
TRBV6-5,.,ASRVGGTGQKLF
TRBV20-1,.,SVHLGTDTQY
TRBV6-5,few,ASSYVQRGNSYNEQF
TRBV29-1,.,SVAGAESTDTQY
TRBV27,.,ASSLFLGGAGGGNEQF
TRBV30,.,AWKDQSFLGPQH
TRBV6-1,.,ASSANNGRYAY
TRBV29-1,few,SVGGFGEQF
TRBV29-1,.,SSGQGASEQF
TRBV5-6,.,ASSWGLAGSGEQY
TRBV20-1,.,SANPGQGYSGYT
TRBV29-1,many,SVEDRGYGYT
TRBV4-1,.,ASSQGGLAGSSSTDTQY
TRBV5-1,few,ASSLVYGSGLAGDNEQF
TRBV6-1,.,ASSEAYQY
TRBV28,few,ASRGTGYRGLGETQY
TRBV5-6,.,ASSPRVGSTYNEQF
TRBV28,few,ASSQVNRDEQY
TRBV2,.,ASIITSGGRAADTQY
TRBV11-2,.,ASSLGLMDYLRYAY
TRBV24-1,.,ATSDPGTGPYNEQF
TRBV28,.,ASSPGLAGLGWGTDTQY
TRBV20-1,once,SARLRGRYTEAF
TRBV11-2,once,ASSARGTQDTQY
TRBV27,.,ASSRGQGRVAFETQY
TRBV28,once,ASTKPGQMGNEQF
TRBV5-1,.,ASSLDGASGSCT
TRBV3-1,few,ASSQDWFSPSSYNEQF
TRBV7-9,few,ASSLSLTSTDTQY